A single sample gave rise to the 15 T cell receptor beta chains below, sequenced in a study of beta chain features in type 1 diabetes. Expressed TCRB transcripts got sequenced, as all isolated RNA was reverse transcribed. TCRdb's table, derived via immunoSEQ multiplex PCR, lists solely in-frame clones and lacks some. The sample comprises around 300,000 clones, approximately 14% of which are singletons, and about 6.6% rests with the top ten. Input material: central memory CD4+ T cells from blood. The receptors derive from a man aged 25-40 years in good health.

This clone appeared many times. This rearrangement joins TRBV7-2 to TRBJ2-1; 15 nucleotides line up with TRBD2. The CDR3 contains 16 residues. The J segment lost 4 bases and the V segment lost 7 bases, leaving 5 bases of the junction unmatched. The germline V gene encodes CDR1 SGHTA and CDR2 FQGNSA. In DNA form, the CDR3 reads TGTGCCAGCACCGGGACTAGCGGGAGGTATTACAATGAGCAGTTCTTC. Its protein is CASTGTSGRYYNEQFF.

The rearrangement joins TRBV11-3 to TRBJ1-1, with D uncertain. The CDR3 length is 17 residues. The ends were cut back, 0 bases at V and 1 base at J, with 15 bases in the middle. The germline CDR1 and CDR2 sequences are SGHNT and YENEEA. Written as DNA, the CDR3 is TGTGCCAGCAGCTTAGAGAAATGGTCCTCCCCGAACACTGAAGCTTTCTTT. The encoded protein is CASSLEKWSSPNTEAFF.

The genes are TRBV25-1 and TRBJ2-3; no firm D call. This CDR3 is 10 amino acids long. Germline loops: CDR1 MGHDK, CDR2 SYGVNS. V was trimmed by 2 bases and J by 14 bases, leaving 8 bases between them. The DNA for the CDR3 is TGTGCCAGCAGTGAAGTGACTTGGTATTTT. Translation gives CASSEVTWYF.

This clone has only a few counts. The chain recombines TRBV7-2 with TRBJ1-6, with D tentatively TRBD1 (6 bases). Germline loops: CDR1 SGHTA, CDR2 FQGNSA. The CDR3 consists of 14 residues. Trimming stripped 5 bases from V and 7 bases from J, with 12 bases between. CDR3 in DNA: TGTGCCAGCAGCATACAGGGTGGAAATTCACCCCTCCACTTT. It is translated as CASSIQGGNSPLHF.

This clone came up a few times. This chain uses TRBV2 with TRBJ1-5, with a tentative D call TRBD1 (6 bases). The length of the CDR3 is 16 residues. V dropped 5 bases and J dropped 1 base, with 15 bases sitting between them. CDR1 is SNHLY and CDR2 is FYNNEI in the germline V gene. The CDR3 coding sequence is TGTGCCAGCAGTCAACAGGGACGGGGGAGCAATCAGCCCCAGCATTTT. This encodes CASSQQGRGSNQPQHF. The whole variable domain, remainder taken from reference TRBV2 and TRBJ1-5, is EPEVTQTPSHQVTQMGQEVILRCVPISNHLYFYWYRQILGQKVEFLVSFYNNEISEKSEIFDDQFSVERPDGSNFTLKIRSTKLEDSAMYFCASSQQGRGSNQPQHFGDGTRLSIL.

V is TRBV5-4 and J is TRBJ2-5; maybe TRBD2 (5 bases). CDR3 length: 15 residues. Deletions cut 0 bases from V and 5 bases from J, with 14 bases between. The germline V gene has CDR1 SGHNT and CDR2 YYREEE (reference sequence). CDR3 coding DNA: TGTGCCAGCAGCTTGGAGTCAGGAGGAGGTGAGACCCAGTACTTC. As protein: CASSLESGGGETQYF.

This clone was detected only a few times. The rearrangement uses TRBV27 and TRBJ2-7; 12 bases are a match to TRBD2. CDR1 is MNHEY, CDR2 SMNVEV, per germline (reference sequence). With V trimmed by 5 bases and J by 7 bases, 9 bases remained unmatched. This CDR3 spans 15 amino acids. In nucleotides, the CDR3 is TGTGCCAGCAGTCCCCGACTAGCGGGAGTGCGAGAGCAGTACGTC. Residues: CASSPRLAGVREQYV.

The V call is TRBV7-2, the J call TRBJ1-2; the D is unclear. Trimming removed 5 bases from V and 6 bases from J, with 13 bases in between. Germline CDR1 SGHTA, CDR2 FQGNSA. CDR3 length: 13 residues. This chain's CDR3 is CASSGPGPHGYTF. The CDR3 DNA reads TGTGCCAGCAGCGGCCCCGGGCCCCATGGCTACACCTTC.

J is TRBJ1-2 and V is TRBV6-1; D ambiguous. This CDR3 has 13 residues. V lost 4 bases and J 2 bases, leaving 8 bases between the germline ends. Germline V lookup: CDR1 MNHNS, CDR2 SASEGT. The CDR3 bases are TGTGCCAGCAGTGGATCAGTGAACTATGGCTACACCTTC. Protein: CASSGSVNYGYTF.

The chain carries TRBV5-1 and TRBJ2-7, with D perhaps TRBD1 (6 bases). V lost 0 bases, J lost 6 bases, and 16 bases lay in between. CDR1 is SGHRS, CDR2 YFSETQ, per germline. The CDR3 is made up of 15 amino acids. The CDR3 sequence is CASSLVFQPRGEQYF. In nucleotides, the CDR3 is TGCGCCAGCAGCTTGGTATTTCAGCCCAGGGGCGAGCAGTACTTC. Full variable domain (remainder filled in from reference TRBV5-1 and TRBJ2-7): KAGVTQTPRYLIKTRGQQVTLSCSPISGHRSVSWYQQTPGQGLQFLFEYFSETQRNKGNFPGRFSGRQFSNSRSEMNVSTLELGDSALYLCASSLVFQPRGEQYFGPGTRLTVT.

This clone has a handful of counts. The rearrangement joins TRBV10-3 to TRBJ2-3, with no clear D. The CDR3 sequence is 15 residues long. V was pared by 3 bases and J by 3 bases, with 13 bases between. CDR1 ENHRY and CDR2 SYGVKD come from the germline V gene. The CDR3 is CAISDVGRMTDTQYF. The CDR3 DNA reads as TGTGCCATCAGTGACGTTGGCAGAATGACAGATACGCAGTATTTT.

This clone appeared a few times. The V gene is TRBV29-1, the J gene TRBJ1-2; D is ambiguous. V lost 5 bases and J 6 bases, leaving 7 bases between the germline ends. CDR1 and CDR2 from the germline V gene are SQVTM and ANQGSEA. The CDR3 contains 10 residues. CDR3 coding DNA: TGCAGCGTTTATCTGGATGGCTACACCTTC. Translated, it gives CSVYLDGYTF.

The chain couples TRBV7-9 to TRBJ1-1; D possibly corresponds to TRBD1 (6 bases). The V end lost 2 bases, the J end lost 0 bases, and 16 bases lay between the germline ends. The CDR3 has 17 residues. From germline, CDR1 is SEHNR and CDR2 FQNEAQ (reference sequence). DNA for the CDR3: TGTGCCAGCAGCTTACGGGCTACGGGGGGCATGAACACTGAAGCTTTCTTT. Encoded protein: CASSLRATGGMNTEAFF.

This clone has only a few counts. The J gene is TRBJ1-1, the V gene TRBV7-3; weak D call: TRBD1 (5 bases). The CDR3 is made up of 11 amino acids. The V and J ends lost 8 bases and 10 bases respectively, with 14 bases between them. Germline assignment: CDR1 SGHTA and CDR2 FQGTGA. CDR3 DNA: TGTGCCAGCGGGTCAGGGTGGGGAGCTTTCTTT. Translating gives CASGSGWGAFF.

The gene calls are TRBV4-3 and TRBJ1-5; 8 nucleotides line up with TRBD1. Germline-derived CDR1 and CDR2 are LGHNA and YSLEER. This CDR3 comprises 15 residues. Unmatched junction bases numbered 3, after V lost 0 bases and J lost 5 bases. DNA of the CDR3: TGCGCCAGCAGCCAAGACAGGGGGCACGATCAGCCCCAGCATTTT. Protein sequence: CASSQDRGHDQPQHF.